This T cell receptor beta chain was recorded in a study of blood T cells in healthy people across ages. The germline V and J ends were trimmed by 2 bases and 6 bases, with 13 bases remaining between them. The length of the CDR3 is 14 residues. Germline V CDR1 and CDR2: SGHDN, FVKESK. In regard to this clonotype: Its cognate antigen is unknown.

Overall study results and limits: Significant beta diversity loss was already apparent by age roughly 38, declining roughly linearly. A strong correlation was seen between TCR beta diversity and naive T cell percentage.

Alongside a J-beta primer mix, a sample-barcoded 5' primer served in a second PCR lasting about 7 to 11 cycles. Individual samples furnished no less than 2.5 million CDR3-containing paired-end reads apiece. TCRdb re-called the 5' RACE reads through MiXCR, storing one row per CDR3 protein. The table lists more than 650,000 distinct CDR3 sequences, around half of them singletons. Sequences were obtained from blood. The clonotype was recovered from a man older than 75 in good health. The chain combines TRBV14 with TRBJ1-2; D is perhaps TRBD1 (6 bases). This CDR3 is CASSQLPGTHGYTF. The CDR3 DNA is TGTGCCAGCAGCCAACTCCCCGGGACACATGGCTACACCTTC.